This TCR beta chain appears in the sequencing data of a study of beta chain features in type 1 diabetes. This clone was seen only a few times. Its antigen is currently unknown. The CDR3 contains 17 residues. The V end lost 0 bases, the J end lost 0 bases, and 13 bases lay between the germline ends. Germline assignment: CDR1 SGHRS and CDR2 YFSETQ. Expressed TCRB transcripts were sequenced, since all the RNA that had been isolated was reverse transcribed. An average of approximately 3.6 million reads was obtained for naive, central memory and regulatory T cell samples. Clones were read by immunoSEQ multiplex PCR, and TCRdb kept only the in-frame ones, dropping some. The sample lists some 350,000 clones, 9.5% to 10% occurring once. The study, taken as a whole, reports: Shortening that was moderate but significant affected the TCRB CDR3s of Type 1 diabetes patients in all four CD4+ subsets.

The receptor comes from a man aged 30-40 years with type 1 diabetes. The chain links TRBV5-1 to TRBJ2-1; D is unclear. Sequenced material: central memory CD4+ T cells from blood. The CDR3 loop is CASSLAAEAGSYNEQFF. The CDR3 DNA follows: TGCGCCAGCAGCTTGGCCGCCGAGGCCGGCTCCTACAATGAGCAGTTCTTC. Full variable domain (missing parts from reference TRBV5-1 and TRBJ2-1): KAGVTQTPRYLIKTRGQQVTLSCSPISGHRSVSWYQQTPGQGLQFLFEYFSETQRNKGNFPGRFSGRQFSNSRSEMNVSTLELGDSALYLCASSLAAEAGSYNEQFFGPGTRLTVL.